Listed below are T cell receptor beta chains from one sample, sequenced in a study of cytomegalovirus exposure and HLA in healthy donors. Data came from immunoSEQ multiplex PCR; TCRdb stores just in-frame clones and leaves some out. The table lists 130,000 or so clones, approximately 84% of them singletons. Specimen: PBMCs. The receptors come from a young woman in good health and CMV-seronegative. Both conserved end residues are part of each CDR3. The order of the fields is D gene, J gene, V gene, clone size, CDR3 DNA, CDR3 protein. The D gene is left open where the match is weak. Clone size, where shown, is once, few, many, or a class for clones that have expanded.

D gene: TRBD2; J gene: TRBJ2-1; V gene: TRBV15; clone size: NA; CDR3 DNA: TGTGCCACCAGCAGAGATGGACTAGCGGGAGGAGAGCAGTTCTTC; CDR3 protein: CATSRDGLAGGEQFF
D gene: TRBD1; J gene: TRBJ1-2; V gene: TRBV7-9; clone size: NA; CDR3 DNA: TGTGCCAGCAGCCCCGGGACAGCGTGGGGGGACACCTTC; CDR3 protein: CASSPGTAWGDTF
D gene: NA; J gene: TRBJ2-5; V gene: TRBV7-7; clone size: few; CDR3 DNA: TGTGCCAGCAGCTTACCCGGGTCCGAGACCCAGTACTTC; CDR3 protein: CASSLPGSETQYF
D gene: TRBD1; J gene: TRBJ2-1; V gene: TRBV6-5; clone size: NA; CDR3 DNA: TGTGCCAGCAGTTACTCGACAGGGCGCAATGACAATGAGCAGTTCTTC; CDR3 protein: CASSYSTGRNDNEQFF
D gene: NA; J gene: TRBJ2-2; V gene: TRBV19; clone size: NA; CDR3 DNA: TGTGCCAGTAGTATCCCCAGGCCCGGGGAGCTGTTTTTT; CDR3 protein: CASSIPRPGELFF
D gene: NA; J gene: TRBJ2-3; V gene: TRBV6-5; clone size: NA; CDR3 DNA: TGTGCCAGCAAGCAGGGAGATACGCAGTATTTT; CDR3 protein: CASKQGDTQYF
D gene: NA; J gene: TRBJ1-2; V gene: TRBV29-1; clone size: NA; CDR3 DNA: TGCAGCGTTGGAGGAAACGATCGAGGCTACACCTTC; CDR3 protein: CSVGGNDRGYTF
D gene: NA; J gene: TRBJ2-1; V gene: TRBV19; clone size: NA; CDR3 DNA: TGTGCCAGTAGTCACTCGGGAGAGGGGGCTGAGCAGTTCTTC; CDR3 protein: CASSHSGEGAEQFF
D gene: NA; J gene: TRBJ1-1; V gene: TRBV6-1; clone size: NA; CDR3 DNA: TGTGCCAGCAGTGAAGCTGGCAACTACCGGGACACTGAAGCTTTCTTT; CDR3 protein: CASSEAGNYRDTEAFF
D gene: NA; J gene: TRBJ1-1; V gene: TRBV14; clone size: NA; CDR3 DNA: TGTGCCAGCAGGAGGGGGGGTGCCGCGAACACTGAAGCTTTCTTT; CDR3 protein: CASRRGGAANTEAFF
D gene: NA; J gene: TRBJ1-5; V gene: TRBV6-1; clone size: NA; CDR3 DNA: TGTGCCAGCAGAGATACACAGGAGCCCCAGCATTTT; CDR3 protein: CASRDTQEPQHF
D gene: NA; J gene: TRBJ2-5; V gene: TRBV7-9; clone size: once; CDR3 DNA: TGTGCCAGCAGCTTAGAAGGGACAAGGGCCCAGTACTTC; CDR3 protein: CASSLEGTRAQYF
D gene: TRBD2; J gene: TRBJ2-7; V gene: TRBV27; clone size: NA; CDR3 DNA: TGTGCCAGCAGCCCCAAATCTCTAGCGGGAGTATACGAGCAGTACTTC; CDR3 protein: CASSPKSLAGVYEQYF
D gene: TRBD2; J gene: TRBJ2-2; V gene: TRBV7-7; clone size: NA; CDR3 DNA: TGTGCCAGCAGCTTAGAAATCTCTAGCGGTCCGAACACCGGGGAGCTGTTTTTT; CDR3 protein: CASSLEISSGPNTGELFF
D gene: TRBD2; J gene: TRBJ2-7; V gene: TRBV2; clone size: NA; CDR3 DNA: TGTGCCAGCAGTGAAGGGCACGGGAGGCCCTCTGAGCAGTACTTC; CDR3 protein: CASSEGHGRPSEQYF
D gene: NA; J gene: TRBJ2-1; V gene: TRBV13; clone size: NA; CDR3 DNA: TGTGCCAGCAGCAGTTCAAGTGTTGCGGGCCCTTCTACTAATGAGCAGTTCTTC; CDR3 protein: CASSSSSVAGPSTNEQFF
D gene: NA; J gene: TRBJ1-1; V gene: TRBV27; clone size: NA; CDR3 DNA: TGTGCCAGCAGTCAGGTTATGAACACTGAAGCTTTCTTT; CDR3 protein: CASSQVMNTEAFF
D gene: TRBD2; J gene: TRBJ2-5; V gene: TRBV27; clone size: once; CDR3 DNA: TGTGCCAGCCGCCGGACTAGCGGGTTGGAGACCCAGTACTTC; CDR3 protein: CASRRTSGLETQYF
D gene: NA; J gene: TRBJ1-1; V gene: TRBV7-6; clone size: NA; CDR3 DNA: TGTGCCAGCAGCTTATTGGTTGGGAGTCAGGCTTTCTTT; CDR3 protein: CASSLLVGSQAFF
D gene: NA; J gene: TRBJ2-1; V gene: TRBV6-6; clone size: NA; CDR3 DNA: TGTGCCAGCAGTTATTCCCGTAGTGAGCAGTTCTTC; CDR3 protein: CASSYSRSEQFF
D gene: NA; J gene: TRBJ1-2; V gene: TRBV5-1; clone size: NA; CDR3 DNA: TGCGCCAGCAGGTCGTCGGGGTCTCGAGGCTACACCTTC; CDR3 protein: CASRSSGSRGYTF
D gene: TRBD2; J gene: TRBJ2-7; V gene: TRBV5-6; clone size: NA; CDR3 DNA: TGTGCCAGCAGCTTGGGACTAGCGGTCTACGAGCAGTACTTC; CDR3 protein: CASSLGLAVYEQYF
D gene: NA; J gene: TRBJ1-2; V gene: TRBV19; clone size: NA; CDR3 DNA: TGTGCCAGTAGTCCTGCCAGGAACTATGGCTACACCTTC; CDR3 protein: CASSPARNYGYTF
D gene: NA; J gene: TRBJ1-1; V gene: TRBV20-1; clone size: NA; CDR3 DNA: TGCAGTGCTAGGGGGGCTGGTGAAGCTTTCTTT; CDR3 protein: CSARGAGEAFF
D gene: NA; J gene: TRBJ1-2; V gene: TRBV15; clone size: NA; CDR3 DNA: TGTGCCACCAGCAGAGACAGGGATGGCTACACCTTC; CDR3 protein: CATSRDRDGYTF
D gene: NA; J gene: TRBJ2-3; V gene: TRBV5-6; clone size: NA; CDR3 DNA: TGTGCCAGCAGCTGGACAGGCACAGATACGCAGTATTTT; CDR3 protein: CASSWTGTDTQYF
D gene: NA; J gene: TRBJ2-5; V gene: TRBV7-2; clone size: NA; CDR3 DNA: TGTGCCACCGGGGGTCGGGAGACCCAGTACTTC; CDR3 protein: CATGGRETQYF
D gene: TRBD1; J gene: TRBJ2-7; V gene: TRBV7-9; clone size: NA; CDR3 DNA: TGTGCCAGCAGCTTGGGACAGGGACTTTCCTACGAGCAGTACTTC; CDR3 protein: CASSLGQGLSYEQYF
D gene: TRBD1; J gene: TRBJ1-5; V gene: TRBV10-3; clone size: once; CDR3 DNA: TGTGCCATCAGTGAGTCCGGGACAGGGGATCAGCCCCAGCATTTT; CDR3 protein: CAISESGTGDQPQHF
D gene: NA; J gene: TRBJ1-1; V gene: TRBV18; clone size: NA; CDR3 DNA: TGTGCCAGCTCCCAAGAAGCGACTGAAGCTTTCTTT; CDR3 protein: CASSQEATEAFF
D gene: NA; J gene: TRBJ2-3; V gene: TRBV6-5; clone size: NA; CDR3 DNA: TGTGCCAGCTATGAGACTACAACAGATACGCAGTATTTT; CDR3 protein: CASYETTTDTQYF
D gene: TRBD2; J gene: TRBJ2-1; V gene: TRBV7-8; clone size: NA; CDR3 DNA: TGTGCCAGCAGCTGGACTAGCGGGAGTCGGTACAATGAGCAGTTCTTC; CDR3 protein: CASSWTSGSRYNEQFF
D gene: NA; J gene: TRBJ2-5; V gene: TRBV5-5; clone size: few; CDR3 DNA: TGTGCCAGCAGCCCAAGACCCGACAGTGTTTGGGAGACCCAGTACTTC; CDR3 protein: CASSPRPDSVWETQYF
D gene: NA; J gene: TRBJ1-5; V gene: TRBV4-1; clone size: NA; CDR3 DNA: TGCGCCAGCAGCCAATCGGGGGTCAATCAGCCCCAGCATTTT; CDR3 protein: CASSQSGVNQPQHF
D gene: TRBD1; J gene: TRBJ2-5; V gene: TRBV6-4; clone size: NA; CDR3 DNA: TGTGCCAGCAGCCGGGACAGGGGTGCGCAAGAGACCCAGTACTTC; CDR3 protein: CASSRDRGAQETQYF
D gene: NA; J gene: TRBJ1-3; V gene: TRBV5-1; clone size: NA; CDR3 DNA: TGCGCCAGCAGCCCCGGGGGTCCCGGTGGAAACACCATATATTTT; CDR3 protein: CASSPGGPGGNTIYF
D gene: NA; J gene: TRBJ2-5; V gene: TRBV30; clone size: NA; CDR3 DNA: TGTGCCTGGAGCCTAATCCCCGGAGAGACCCAGTACTTC; CDR3 protein: CAWSLIPGETQYF
D gene: NA; J gene: TRBJ2-7; V gene: TRBV19; clone size: NA; CDR3 DNA: TGTGCCAGTTCTGACTTCTACGAGCAGTACTTC; CDR3 protein: CASSDFYEQYF
D gene: NA; J gene: TRBJ2-1; V gene: TRBV5-6; clone size: NA; CDR3 DNA: TGTGCCAGCAGCTTGATGAGGGCCAGAGGTGAGCAGTTCTTC; CDR3 protein: CASSLMRARGEQFF
D gene: TRBD1; J gene: TRBJ1-1; V gene: TRBV4-1; clone size: NA; CDR3 DNA: TGCGCCAGCAGCCAAGCCTCCACAGGGGGCACTGAAGCTTTCTTT; CDR3 protein: CASSQASTGGTEAFF
D gene: TRBD2; J gene: TRBJ2-1; V gene: TRBV4-1; clone size: few; CDR3 DNA: TGCGCCAGCAGCCAAGATGTTTCCGTAGGCGGGAGACAGCAGTTCTTC; CDR3 protein: CASSQDVSVGGRQQFF
D gene: TRBD2; J gene: TRBJ2-7; V gene: TRBV5-5; clone size: NA; CDR3 DNA: TGTGCCAGCAGCTTGATTAGCGGGAGGTATTACGAGCAGTACTTC; CDR3 protein: CASSLISGRYYEQYF